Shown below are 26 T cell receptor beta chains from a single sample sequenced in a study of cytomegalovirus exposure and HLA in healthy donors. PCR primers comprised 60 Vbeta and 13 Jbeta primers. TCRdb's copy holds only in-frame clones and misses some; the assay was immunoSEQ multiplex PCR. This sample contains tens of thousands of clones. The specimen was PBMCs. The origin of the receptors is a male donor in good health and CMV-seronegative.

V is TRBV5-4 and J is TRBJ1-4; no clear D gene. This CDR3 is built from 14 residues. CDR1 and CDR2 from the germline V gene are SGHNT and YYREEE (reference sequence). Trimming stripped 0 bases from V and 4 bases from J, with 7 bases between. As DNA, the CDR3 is TGTGCCAGCAGCTTGGAGCGGGGTAATGAAAAACTGTTTTTT. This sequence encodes CASSLERGNEKLFF.

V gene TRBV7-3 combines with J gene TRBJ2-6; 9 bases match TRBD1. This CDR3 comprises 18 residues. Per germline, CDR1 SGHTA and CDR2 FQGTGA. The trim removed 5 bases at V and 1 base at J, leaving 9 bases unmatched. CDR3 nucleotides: TGTGCCAGCAGCCTTAATTCCGGGACAGGGTCTGGGGCCAACGTCCTGACTTTC. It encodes CASSLNSGTGSGANVLTF.

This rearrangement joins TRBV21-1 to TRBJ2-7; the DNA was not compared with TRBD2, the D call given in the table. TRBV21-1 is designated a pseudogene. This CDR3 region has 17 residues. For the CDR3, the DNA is TGTGCCAGCAGCAAATACCCTCATCAGCGGGAGATCGACGAGCAGTACTTC. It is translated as CASSKYPHQREIDEQYF.

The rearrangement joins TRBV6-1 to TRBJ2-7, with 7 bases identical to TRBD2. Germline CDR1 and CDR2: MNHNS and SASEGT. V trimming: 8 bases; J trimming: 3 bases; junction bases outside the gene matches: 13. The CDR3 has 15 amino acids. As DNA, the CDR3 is TGTGCCAGCCTCCTGGGATCGGGAGGCCACTACGAGCAGTACTTC. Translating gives CASLLGSGGHYEQYF.

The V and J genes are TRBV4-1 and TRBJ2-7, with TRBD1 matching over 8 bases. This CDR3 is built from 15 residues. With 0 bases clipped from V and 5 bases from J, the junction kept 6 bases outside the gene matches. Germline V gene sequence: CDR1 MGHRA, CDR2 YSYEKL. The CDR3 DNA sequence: TGCGCCAGCAGCCAAGATTGGACAGGGTCGAACGAGCAGTACTTC. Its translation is CASSQDWTGSNEQYF.

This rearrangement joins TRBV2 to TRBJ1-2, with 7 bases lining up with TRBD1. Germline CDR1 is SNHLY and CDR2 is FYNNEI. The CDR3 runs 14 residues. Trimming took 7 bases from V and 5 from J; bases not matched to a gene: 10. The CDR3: CASTERDSQYGYTF. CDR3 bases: TGTGCCAGCACCGAAAGGGACAGCCAGTATGGCTACACCTTC.

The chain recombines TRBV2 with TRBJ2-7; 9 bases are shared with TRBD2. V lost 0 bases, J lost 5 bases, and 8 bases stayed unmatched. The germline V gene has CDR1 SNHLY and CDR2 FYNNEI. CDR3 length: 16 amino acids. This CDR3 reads CASSEARRGGRHEQYF. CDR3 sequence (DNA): TGTGCCAGCAGTGAAGCGAGGCGGGGGGGGCGGCACGAGCAGTACTTC.

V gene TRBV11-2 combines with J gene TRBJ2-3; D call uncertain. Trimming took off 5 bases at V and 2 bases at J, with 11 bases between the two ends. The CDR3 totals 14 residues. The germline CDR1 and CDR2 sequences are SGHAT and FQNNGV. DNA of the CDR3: TGTGCCAGCAGCCCCCTGGGCACCACAGATACGCAGTATTTT. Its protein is CASSPLGTTDTQYF.

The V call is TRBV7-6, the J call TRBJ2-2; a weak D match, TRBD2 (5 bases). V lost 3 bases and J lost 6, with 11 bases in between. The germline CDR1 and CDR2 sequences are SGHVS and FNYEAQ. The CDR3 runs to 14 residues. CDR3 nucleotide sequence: TGTGCCAGCAGCTTTCCGGGAAGAGCCGGGGAGCTGTTTTTT. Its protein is CASSFPGRAGELFF.

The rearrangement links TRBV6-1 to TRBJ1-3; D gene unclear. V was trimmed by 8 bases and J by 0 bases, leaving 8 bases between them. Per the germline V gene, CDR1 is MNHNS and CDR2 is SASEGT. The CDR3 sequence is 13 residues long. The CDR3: CASALLSGNTIYF. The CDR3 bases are TGTGCCAGCGCACTTCTCTCTGGAAACACCATATATTTT.

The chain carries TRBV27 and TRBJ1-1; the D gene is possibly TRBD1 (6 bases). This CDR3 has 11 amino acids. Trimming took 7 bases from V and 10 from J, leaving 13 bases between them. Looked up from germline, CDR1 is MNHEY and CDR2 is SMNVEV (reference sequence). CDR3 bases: TGTGCCAGCAAGACAGCACAGGGAGCTTTCTTT. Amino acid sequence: CASKTAQGAFF.

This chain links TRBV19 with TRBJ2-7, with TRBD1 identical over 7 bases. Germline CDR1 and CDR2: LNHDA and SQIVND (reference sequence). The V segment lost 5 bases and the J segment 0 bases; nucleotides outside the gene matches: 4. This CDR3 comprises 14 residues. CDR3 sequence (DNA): TGTGCCAGTAGTCCCCGGGACAGCTCCTACGAGCAGTACTTC. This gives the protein CASSPRDSSYEQYF.

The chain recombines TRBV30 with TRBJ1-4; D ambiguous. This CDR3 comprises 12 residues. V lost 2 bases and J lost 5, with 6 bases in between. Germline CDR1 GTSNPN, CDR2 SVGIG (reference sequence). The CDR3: CAWSFVNEKLFF. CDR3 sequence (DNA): TGTGCCTGGAGTTTCGTAAATGAAAAACTGTTTTTT.

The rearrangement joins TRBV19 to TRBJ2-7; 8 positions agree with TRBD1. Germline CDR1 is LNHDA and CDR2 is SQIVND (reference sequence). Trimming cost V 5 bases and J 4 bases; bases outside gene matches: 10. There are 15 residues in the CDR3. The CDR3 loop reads CASSASGGARYEQYF. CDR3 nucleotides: TGTGCCAGTAGTGCCTCAGGGGGCGCGAGGTACGAGCAGTACTTC.

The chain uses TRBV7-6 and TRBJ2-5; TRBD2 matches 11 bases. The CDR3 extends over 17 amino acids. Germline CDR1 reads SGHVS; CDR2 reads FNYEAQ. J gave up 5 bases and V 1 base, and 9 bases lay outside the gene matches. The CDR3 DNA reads TGTGCCAGCAGCTTAGTTAGCGGGAGGGCCGTAGGGGAGACCCAGTACTTC. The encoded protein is CASSLVSGRAVGETQYF.

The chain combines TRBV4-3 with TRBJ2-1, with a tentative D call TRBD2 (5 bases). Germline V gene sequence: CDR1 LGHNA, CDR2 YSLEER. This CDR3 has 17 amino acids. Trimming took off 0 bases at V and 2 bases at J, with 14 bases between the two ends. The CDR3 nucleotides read TGCGCCAGCAGCCAAGATCTTGGTAAAGCGGCCTACAATGAGCAGTTCTTC. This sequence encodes CASSQDLGKAAYNEQFF.

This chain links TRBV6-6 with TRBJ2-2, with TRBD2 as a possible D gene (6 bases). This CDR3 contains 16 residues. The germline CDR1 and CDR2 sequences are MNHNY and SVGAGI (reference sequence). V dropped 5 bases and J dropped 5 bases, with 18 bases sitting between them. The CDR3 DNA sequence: TGTGCCAGCAGTCCACCCAGACTAGGGAGGACCGGGGAGCTGTTTTTT. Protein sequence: CASSPPRLGRTGELFF.

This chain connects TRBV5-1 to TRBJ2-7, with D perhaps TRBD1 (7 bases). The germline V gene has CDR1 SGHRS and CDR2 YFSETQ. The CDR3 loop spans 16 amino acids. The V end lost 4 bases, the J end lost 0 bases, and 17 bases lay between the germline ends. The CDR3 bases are TGCGCCAGCAGCCCGCTTCGCGGGGACAGCTCCTACGAGCAGTACTTC. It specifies CASSPLRGDSSYEQYF.

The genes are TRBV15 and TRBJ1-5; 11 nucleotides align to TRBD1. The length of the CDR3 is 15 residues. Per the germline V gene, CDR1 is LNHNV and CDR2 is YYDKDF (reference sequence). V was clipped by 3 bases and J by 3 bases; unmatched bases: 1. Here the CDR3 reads CATSRDRGPNQPQHF. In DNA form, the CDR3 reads TGTGCCACCAGCAGGGACAGGGGGCCCAATCAGCCCCAGCATTTT. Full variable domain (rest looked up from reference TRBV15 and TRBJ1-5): DAMVIQNPRYQVTQFGKPVTLSCSQTLNHNVMYWYQQKSSQAPKLLFHYYDKDFNNEADTPDNFQSRRPNTSFCFLDIRSPGLGDTAMYLCATSRDRGPNQPQHFGDGTRLSIL.

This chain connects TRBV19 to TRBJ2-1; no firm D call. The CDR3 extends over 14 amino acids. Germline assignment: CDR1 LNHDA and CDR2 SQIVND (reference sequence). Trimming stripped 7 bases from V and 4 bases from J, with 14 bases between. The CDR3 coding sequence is TGTGCCAGTAATCACCCTGAGCATTACAATGAGCAGTTCTTC. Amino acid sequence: CASNHPEHYNEQFF.

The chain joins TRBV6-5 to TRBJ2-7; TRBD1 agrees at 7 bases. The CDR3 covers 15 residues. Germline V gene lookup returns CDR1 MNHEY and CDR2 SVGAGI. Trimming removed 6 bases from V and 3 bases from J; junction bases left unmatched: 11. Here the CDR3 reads CASSRRDSSVYEQYF. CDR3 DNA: TGTGCCAGCAGCCGACGGGACAGTTCGGTCTACGAGCAGTACTTC.

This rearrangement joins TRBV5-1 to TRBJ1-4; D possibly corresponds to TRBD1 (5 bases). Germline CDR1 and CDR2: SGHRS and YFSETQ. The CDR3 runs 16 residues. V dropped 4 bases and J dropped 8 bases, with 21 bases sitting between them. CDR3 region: CASSLPHRNPEEKLFF. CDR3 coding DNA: TGCGCCAGCAGCCTCCCCCACAGGAATCCGGAGGAAAAACTGTTTTTT.

Here the CDR3 reads CASNPVQGTEQFF. CDR3 coding DNA: TGTGCCAGTAATCCCGTACAGGGGACTGAGCAGTTCTTC. The chain is built from TRBV19 and TRBJ2-1; 7 nucleotides agree with TRBD1. The CDR3 has 13 residues. The J segment lost 9 bases and the V segment lost 7 bases, leaving 9 bases of the junction unmatched. CDR1 is LNHDA, CDR2 SQIVND, per germline (reference sequence).

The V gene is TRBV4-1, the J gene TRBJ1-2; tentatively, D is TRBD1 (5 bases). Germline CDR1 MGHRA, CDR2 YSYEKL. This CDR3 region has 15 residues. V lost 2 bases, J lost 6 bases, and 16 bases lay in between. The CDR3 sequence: CASSQPRQSRDGYTF. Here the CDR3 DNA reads TGCGCCAGCAGCCAACCGAGACAGAGCCGAGATGGCTACACCTTC.

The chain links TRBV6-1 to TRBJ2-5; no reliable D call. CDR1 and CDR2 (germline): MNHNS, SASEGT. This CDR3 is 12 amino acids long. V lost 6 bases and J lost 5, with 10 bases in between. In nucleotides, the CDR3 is TGTGCCAGCAGCTCCAGGCTCGAGACCCAGTACTTC. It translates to CASSSRLETQYF.

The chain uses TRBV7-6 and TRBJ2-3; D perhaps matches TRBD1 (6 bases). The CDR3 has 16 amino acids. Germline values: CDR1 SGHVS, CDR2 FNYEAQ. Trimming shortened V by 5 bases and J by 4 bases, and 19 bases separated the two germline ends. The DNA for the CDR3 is TGTGCCAGCAGCCCCCAGACCAAGGGGGTGTCAGATACGCAGTATTTT. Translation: CASSPQTKGVSDTQYF.